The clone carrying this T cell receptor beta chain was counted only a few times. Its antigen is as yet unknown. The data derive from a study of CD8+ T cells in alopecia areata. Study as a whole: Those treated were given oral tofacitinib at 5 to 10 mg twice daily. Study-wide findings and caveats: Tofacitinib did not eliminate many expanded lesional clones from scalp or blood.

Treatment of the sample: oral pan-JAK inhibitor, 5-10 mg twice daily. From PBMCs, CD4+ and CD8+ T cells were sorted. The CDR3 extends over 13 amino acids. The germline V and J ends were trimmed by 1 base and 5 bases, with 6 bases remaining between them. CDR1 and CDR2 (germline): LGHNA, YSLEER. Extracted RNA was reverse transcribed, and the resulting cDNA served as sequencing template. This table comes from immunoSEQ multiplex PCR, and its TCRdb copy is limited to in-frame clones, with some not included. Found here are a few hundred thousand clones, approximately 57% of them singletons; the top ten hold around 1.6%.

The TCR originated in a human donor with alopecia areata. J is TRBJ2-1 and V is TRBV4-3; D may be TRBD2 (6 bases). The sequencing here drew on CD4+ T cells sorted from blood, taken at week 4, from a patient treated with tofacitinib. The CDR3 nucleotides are TGCGCCAGCAGCCAAGGACTAGACAATGAGCAGTTCTTC. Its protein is CASSQGLDNEQFF.